The sequence of this T cell receptor (beta chain) was determined in a study of blood T cell repertoires in COVID-19. Study background: Acute and convalescent COVID-19 specimens originated in the United States, Italy and Spain.

Cohorts were assigned according to the clinical history that participants reported. Recovery meant two consecutive negative NP/OP PCR tests, professional clearance, or resolved symptoms. Study processing details: Using reference gene primer amplification, nucleated cell counts were estimated. Profiled with immunoSEQ multiplex PCR; TCRdb holds only in-frame clones, not every one. The DNA was the basis for D and trimming; V, J and clone size are from that table. Of about 480,000 clones detected, approximately 87% appear once; the ten largest clones hold 1.8%. About this clone itself: One end of the junction does not line up with germline, which may come from a read error.

The sequence was collected from a woman aged 40 to 50 who had recovered from COVID-19. What was sequenced was PBMCs or T cells enriched from blood (not recorded which).

The CDR3 region is CASSQSGNSYEQYF. In nucleotides, the CDR3 is TGTGCTAGCAGCCAAAGCGGGAACTCCTACGAGCAGTACTTC. This chain links TRBV7-7 with TRBJ2-7, with 7 bases matching TRBD2. Looked up from germline, CDR1 is SSHAT and CDR2 is FNYEAQ (reference sequence). The CDR3 has 14 residues.